The 23 T cell receptor beta chains below were found in one sample sequenced in a study of OX40 agonist ivuxolimab in advanced cancers. The table came from immunoSEQ multiplex PCR; TCRdb's copy has only in-frame clones and leaves some out. The sample lists about 80,000 clones; around 85% were seen once. Sequencing was performed on CD4+ or CD8+ T cells sorted from blood, taken in a trial of the OX40 agonist ivuxolimab. These receptors were collected from an adult with an advanced solid tumor such as melanoma, head and neck, liver or kidney cancer.

The chain is built from TRBV12-5 and TRBJ1-3; D might be TRBD1 (5 bases). CDR1 and CDR2 (germline): LGHNT, FRNRAP. The CDR3 consists of 16 residues. V was clipped by 0 bases and J by 4 bases, with 13 bases between them. The CDR3 here is CASGLVLGASGNTIYF. CDR3 sequence (DNA): TGTGCTAGTGGTTTGGTATTAGGGGCATCCGGAAACACCATATATTTT. The full variable domain, completed using reference TRBV12-5 and TRBJ1-3, is DARVTQTPRHKVTEMGQEVTMRCQPILGHNTVFWYRQTMMQGLELLAYFRNRAPLDDSGMPKDRFSAEMPDATLATLKIQPSEPRDSAVYFCASGLVLGASGNTIYFGEGSWLTVV.

This sequence joins TRBV13 and TRBJ2-1; no firm D call. Trimming cost V 5 bases and J 4 bases, with 9 bases left between them. Per germline, CDR1 PRHDT and CDR2 FYEKMQ (reference sequence). This CDR3 comprises 13 residues. This CDR3 is CASSPRRYNEQFF. The CDR3 region has the DNA TGTGCCAGCAGCCCCCGACGGTACAATGAGCAGTTCTTC.

There are a few counts of this clone. The chain couples TRBV7-2 to TRBJ2-7, with D perhaps given as TRBD1 or TRBD2 (5 bases each). The CDR3 length is 16 residues. Germline-derived CDR1 and CDR2 are SGHTA and FQGNSA. V dropped 2 bases and J dropped 2 bases, with 16 bases sitting between them. The CDR3 loop is CASSLTGAERAYEQYF. The DNA of the CDR3 is TGTGCCAGCAGCTTAACAGGAGCGGAACGGGCCTACGAGCAGTACTTC.

This CDR3 reads CASSLARGGGNTIYF. In nucleotides, the CDR3 is TGTGCCAGCAGCTTAGCCAGGGGGGGTGGAAACACCATATATTTT. This rearrangement joins TRBV7-2 to TRBJ1-3; 7 bases agree with TRBD1. Losses at the gene ends were 0 bases for V and 3 bases for J; bases not matched to a gene: 2. This CDR3 is built from 15 residues. CDR1 is SGHTA and CDR2 is FQGNSA in the germline V gene.

The chain uses TRBV30 and TRBJ1-2, with D perhaps matching TRBD1 (6 bases). Germline V CDR1 and CDR2: GTSNPN, SVGIG (reference sequence). V was cut by 2 bases and J by 4 bases, with 14 bases left in between. CDR3 length equals 14 residues. The CDR3 protein is CAWSLGGGGYGYTF. The CDR3 bases are TGTGCCTGGAGTTTAGGGGGGGGCGGCTATGGCTACACCTTC.

The chain uses TRBV15 and TRBJ1-1; 7 nucleotides align to TRBD1. The germline V gene has CDR1 LNHNV and CDR2 YYDKDF (reference sequence). The ends lost 1 base at V and 3 bases at J; junction bases unmatched: 5. This CDR3 comprises 15 residues. The CDR3 region is CATSRAGGSDTEAFF. The CDR3 DNA reads as TGTGCCACCAGCAGAGCAGGGGGTTCGGACACTGAAGCTTTCTTT.

The chain links TRBV4-1 to TRBJ2-3; D gene ambiguous. Per the germline V gene, CDR1 is MGHRA and CDR2 is YSYEKL. Trimming shortened V by 6 bases and J by 2 bases, and 12 bases separated the two germline ends. This CDR3 spans 14 amino acids. The CDR3 sequence: CASRPAGHTDTQYF. In nucleotides, the CDR3 is TGCGCCAGCAGACCCGCAGGTCACACAGATACGCAGTATTTT.

A single count supports this clone. The chain combines TRBV5-4 with TRBJ1-6, with 7 bases lining up with TRBD1. The CDR3 is made up of 15 amino acids. J gave up 9 bases and V 0 bases, and 6 bases lay outside the gene matches. Germline loops: CDR1 SGHNT, CDR2 YYREEE (reference sequence). CDR3 sequence reads: CASSLARGESSPLHF. The CDR3 DNA is TGTGCCAGCAGCTTGGCCAGGGGGGAAAGTTCACCCCTCCACTTT.

The rearrangement uses TRBV6-1 and TRBJ1-6; D remains unclear. V dropped 4 bases and J dropped 4 bases, with 17 bases sitting between them. From germline, CDR1 is MNHNS and CDR2 SASEGT. The CDR3 consists of 17 residues. CDR3 sequence reads: CASSGPGGPPYNSPLHF. CDR3 in DNA: TGTGCCAGCAGTGGGCCGGGCGGACCACCATATAATTCACCCCTCCACTTT.

The rearrangement uses TRBV19 and TRBJ2-6, with a weak D call TRBD1 (6 bases). This CDR3 is built from 15 residues. V shed 10 bases and J shed 2 bases, with 15 bases lying between them. Germline V gene data show CDR1 as LNHDA and CDR2 as SQIVND (reference sequence). CDR3 nucleotide sequence: TGTGCCACCGCCGACAGGCAAGCTGGGGCCAACGTCCTGACTTTC. This encodes CATADRQAGANVLTF.

This sequence joins TRBV7-9 and TRBJ1-6; 7 bases fit TRBD1. Trimming took 5 bases from V and 5 from J; bases not matched to a gene: 3. CDR1 and CDR2 (germline): SEHNR, FQNEAQ (reference sequence). This CDR3 spans 14 amino acids. CDR3 DNA sequence: TGTGCCAGCAGCACCGGGACAGATAATTCACCCCTCCACTTT. Translation: CASSTGTDNSPLHF.

J is TRBJ1-5 and V is TRBV28; unclear D gene. V was pared by 2 bases and J by 6 bases, with 11 bases between. The CDR3 runs 14 residues. CDR1 and CDR2 from the germline V gene are MDHEN and SYDVKM. The CDR3 nucleotides read TGTGCCAGCAGTTTAATGGGAGGTGGTCAGCCCCAGCATTTT. This translates into CASSLMGGGQPQHF.

The genes are TRBV2 and TRBJ1-2, with D possibly being TRBD1 (6 bases). The CDR3 is 14 amino acids. Trimming left V 8 bases short and J 4 bases short, with 17 bases between. The germline V gene has CDR1 SNHLY and CDR2 FYNNEI. CDR3 amino acids: CASRKTGTIYGYTF. In nucleotides, the CDR3 is TGTGCCAGCCGTAAAACCGGGACAATCTATGGCTACACCTTC. Complete variable domain (other parts from reference TRBV2 and TRBJ1-2): EPEVTQTPSHQVTQMGQEVILRCVPISNHLYFYWYRQILGQKVEFLVSFYNNEISEKSEIFDDQFSVERPDGSNFTLKIRSTKLEDSAMYFCASRKTGTIYGYTFGSGTRLTVV.

This clone was seen only once. V usage is TRBV15 and J usage is TRBJ2-3, with TRBD1 matching over 8 bases. The CDR3 has 14 amino acids. With V trimmed by 11 bases and J by 1 base, 8 bases remained unmatched. Germline loops: CDR1 LNHNV, CDR2 YYDKDF (reference sequence). This chain's CDR3 is CAARAGGRTDTQYF. CDR3 in DNA: TGTGCCGCACGGGCAGGGGGCCGCACAGATACGCAGTATTTT.

This chain links TRBV11-2 with TRBJ1-2, with TRBD1 identical over 8 bases. Germline V gives CDR1 SGHAT, CDR2 FQNNGV. V shed 1 base, J shed 6 bases, and the junction held 4 bases outside the gene matches. The CDR3 consists of 14 residues. The CDR3 spells CASSLVQGAHGYTF. The CDR3 region has the DNA TGTGCCAGCAGCTTAGTTCAGGGGGCGCATGGCTACACCTTC.

The chain is built from TRBV6-5 and TRBJ2-1; no reliable D call. The CDR3 totals 11 residues. V dropped 6 bases and J dropped 6 bases, with 6 bases sitting between them. CDR1 is MNHEY, CDR2 SVGAGI, per germline. The CDR3 protein is CASRLINEQFF. The CDR3 region has the DNA TGTGCCAGCAGACTCATCAATGAGCAGTTCTTC.

The J gene is TRBJ2-7, the V gene TRBV5-6; D is possibly TRBD2 (6 bases). V was pared by 0 bases and J by 0 bases, with 13 bases between. In germline, CDR1 is SGHDT, CDR2 YYEEEE. The CDR3 is made up of 16 amino acids. The CDR3 coding sequence is TGTGCCAGCAGCTTGGCTGGGGGGTTGTACTCCTACGAGCAGTACTTC. Protein sequence: CASSLAGGLYSYEQYF.

The chain uses TRBV5-1 and TRBJ2-7; D gene ambiguous. Germline V lookup: CDR1 SGHRS, CDR2 YFSETQ. CDR3 length equals 15 residues. V was shortened by 0 bases and J by 4 bases, with 14 bases between the two germline ends. CDR3 DNA sequence: TGCGCCAGCAGCTTGGCCTCGGAACAAATATACGAGCAGTACTTC. It codes for CASSLASEQIYEQYF.

The chain uses TRBV5-6 and TRBJ2-5, with D possibly matching TRBD1 (5 bases). V dropped 5 bases and J dropped 4 bases, with 12 bases sitting between them. This CDR3 has 13 amino acids. Germline CDR1 is SGHDT and CDR2 is YYEEEE. CDR3 sequence reads: CASRQGWGETQYF. The CDR3 DNA sequence: TGTGCCAGCAGGCAGGGTTGGGGAGAGACCCAGTACTTC.

In this sample, this clone turned up a few times. This rearrangement joins TRBV5-1 to TRBJ2-5; 10 positions match TRBD1. The CDR3 runs 13 residues. From germline, CDR1 is SGHRS and CDR2 YFSETQ. J gave up 5 bases and V 3 bases, and 1 base lay outside the gene matches. The CDR3 reads CASSSDRGETQYF. CDR3 sequence (DNA): TGCGCCAGCAGCTCGGACAGGGGGGAGACCCAGTACTTC.

V usage is TRBV5-4 and J usage is TRBJ1-1; 9 bases are a match to TRBD1. Germline CDR1 and CDR2: SGHNT and YYREEE (reference sequence). Trimming at V came to 4 bases and at J to 5 bases, leaving 9 bases not matched to a gene. CDR3 length: 15 amino acids. The CDR3 DNA reads TGTGCCAGCAGCCAAGGGACAGGGAGGGGGACTGAAGCTTTCTTT. Translation gives CASSQGTGRGTEAFF.

This clone occurred a few times. The chain is built from TRBV19 and TRBJ1-6, with D hard to call. The germline gives CDR1 LNHDA, CDR2 SQIVND (reference sequence). CDR3 length equals 16 residues. V was trimmed by 9 bases and J by 8 bases, leaving 23 bases between them. The CDR3 is CASGLVGGFNDSPLHF. The DNA of the CDR3 is TGTGCCAGCGGACTTGTGGGAGGGTTCAACGATTCACCCCTCCACTTT.

J is TRBJ2-3 and V is TRBV18; D possibly matches TRBD1 or TRBD2 (5 bases each). The V end lost 0 bases, the J end lost 0 bases, and 13 bases lay between the germline ends. The V gene's germline CDR1 is KGHSH and CDR2 LQKENI. This CDR3 is built from 17 residues. The CDR3 loop is CASSPPGTLGSTDTQYF. CDR3 DNA: TGTGCCAGCTCACCACCTGGGACCTTGGGAAGCACAGATACGCAGTATTTT.